A selection of T cell receptor beta chains follows, all from one sample in a study of T cells in Graves' hyperthyroidism and ophthalmopathy. TCRdb analysed the multiplex PCR reads with MiXCR anew, one entry per CDR3 protein. The repertoire holds hundreds of thousands of distinct CDR3 sequences, with about 15% as singletons. The specimen was blood. These receptor sequences come from a woman between 18 and 29 years old with Graves' hyperthyroidism. Each CDR3 is given with its conserved first and last residue. The order of the fields is J gene, clone size, V gene, CDR3 protein. Not every row has a clone size; where given, it reads once, few, many or a size class.

j_gene: TRBJ2-5; abundance: few; v_gene: TRBV27; CDR3aa: CASSFDRQGVIETQYF
j_gene: TRBJ1-1; abundance: few; v_gene: TRBV7-8; CDR3aa: CASSLGEGTEAFF
j_gene: TRBJ2-1; abundance: many; v_gene: TRBV4-2; CDR3aa: CASSQGIPWGEPADYNEQFF
j_gene: TRBJ2-3; abundance: many; v_gene: TRBV6-5; CDR3aa: CASSYSWASTDTQYF
j_gene: TRBJ2-1; abundance: many; v_gene: TRBV2; CDR3aa: CASKAGGTYNEQFF
j_gene: TRBJ2-4; abundance: few; v_gene: TRBV6-1; CDR3aa: CASSPGRPGVAKNIQYF
j_gene: TRBJ1-1; abundance: many; v_gene: TRBV12-3/TRBV12-4; CDR3aa: CASSLRGRNTEAFF
j_gene: TRBJ2-3; abundance: many; v_gene: TRBV30; CDR3aa: CAWKDPGAGVDTQYF
j_gene: TRBJ1-2; abundance: many; v_gene: TRBV19; CDR3aa: CASTSRDRSQMNYGYTF
j_gene: TRBJ2-5; abundance: few; v_gene: TRBV29-1; CDR3aa: CSVEDPEGSWETQYF
j_gene: TRBJ2-7; abundance: -; v_gene: TRBV20-1; CDR3aa: CSLHPKREKQDEQYF
j_gene: TRBJ2-7; abundance: few; v_gene: TRBV28; CDR3aa: CASSQKWLVSYEQYF
j_gene: TRBJ2-5; abundance: many; v_gene: TRBV7-9; CDR3aa: CASSLVVVTSGTETQYF
j_gene: TRBJ2-7; abundance: -; v_gene: TRBV9; CDR3aa: CASSVGGLAGAAYEQYF
j_gene: TRBJ1-2; abundance: few; v_gene: TRBV7-2; CDR3aa: CACTPTGSIIGYTF
j_gene: -; abundance: few; v_gene: TRBV20-1; CDR3aa: CSARSGSYEQFF
j_gene: TRBJ2-5; abundance: many; v_gene: TRBV11-2; CDR3aa: CASSLARQGETQYF
j_gene: TRBJ2-3; abundance: many; v_gene: TRBV9; CDR3aa: CASSVNQGGATDTQYF
j_gene: TRBJ1-1; abundance: many; v_gene: TRBV5-4; CDR3aa: CASSLGWPPGTVNVEAFF
j_gene: TRBJ1-4; abundance: many; v_gene: TRBV18; CDR3aa: CASSDGLREKLFF
j_gene: TRBJ1-5; abundance: few; v_gene: TRBV12-3/TRBV12-4; CDR3aa: CASSRPNRPQHF
j_gene: TRBJ2-7; abundance: many; v_gene: TRBV28; CDR3aa: CASKGSTYEQYF
j_gene: TRBJ2-7; abundance: many; v_gene: TRBV29-1; CDR3aa: CSAGGGTGFPYEQYF
j_gene: TRBJ2-1; abundance: -; v_gene: TRBV19; CDR3aa: CASSIGGTGTSGKNEQFF